This T cell receptor (beta chain) was retrieved from a study of cytomegalovirus exposure and HLA in healthy donors. The PCR used 60 Vbeta and 13 Jbeta primers. Sequencing used immunoSEQ multiplex PCR; TCRdb keeps in-frame clones, though not all of them. The sample has roughly 75,000 clones, approximately 80% seen once; the top ten hold 15% to 20%. Trimming stripped 6 bases from V and 8 bases from J, with 16 bases between. The CDR3 consists of 13 residues. Per germline, CDR1 SNHLY and CDR2 FYNNEI. The rearrangement uses TRBV2 and TRBJ1-2, with D perhaps TRBD1 (6 bases). The sample consisted of PBMCs. This TCR was sampled from a man aged 65-85 years in good health and CMV-seropositive. The CDR3 loop is CASRGTGSGGYTF. As DNA, the CDR3 is TGTGCCAGCAGGGGAACAGGGTCTGGCGGCTACACCTTC.